This T cell receptor beta chain was documented in a study of blood T cell repertoires in COVID-19. Per the original methods: Amplification from reference gene primers served as the basis for estimated nucleated cell counts. Generated by immunoSEQ multiplex PCR, the TCRdb table keeps only in-frame clones and is missing some. V, J and clone size derive from that table, while D and trimming were established from the DNA sequence. The sample carries 100,000 or so clones, roughly 87% recorded once. The CDR3 covers 15 residues. The rearrangement uses TRBV21-1 and TRBJ2-3; TRBD2, as called in the table, went unchecked against the DNA. TRBV21-1 is noted as a pseudogene. The sample comprised peripheral blood. The clonotype comes from a woman aged 50 to 60 with COVID-19, enrolled during active disease. The CDR3 reads CASTPARSGADTQYF. DNA for the CDR3: TGTGCCAGCACTCCCGCGAGAAGCGGGGCAGATACGCAGTATTTT.